These 10 T cell receptor beta chains share one sample of origin, sequenced in a study of T cells after somatic rescue of genetic block. The repertoire was sequenced with immunoSEQ multiplex PCR; TCRdb's copy has only in-frame clones and lacks some. The table lists about 120,000 clones, 75% to 95% of them singletons. The source material was peripheral blood mononuclear cells (PBMCs). Source of these receptors: a woman aged 18-35 years.

The chain combines TRBV4-2 with TRBJ1-2; perhaps TRBD1 as D (6 bases). Trimming removed 1 base from V and 8 bases from J, with 17 bases in between. The CDR3 extends over 15 amino acids. Germline V gene sequence: CDR1 LGHNA, CDR2 YNFKEQ. The CDR3 loop reads CASSQGGAGARGYTF. CDR3 sequence (DNA): TGTGCCAGCAGCCAAGGAGGGGCAGGGGCGAGGGGCTACACCTTC.

The chain uses TRBV4-2 and TRBJ2-7; D is unresolved. This CDR3 has 12 amino acids. Trimming pared 1 base from V and 7 bases from J, leaving 8 bases between. Germline values: CDR1 LGHNA, CDR2 YNFKEQ. CDR3 protein: CASSQGLVEQYF. For the CDR3, the DNA is TGTGCCAGCAGCCAAGGTCTAGTAGAGCAGTACTTC.

The chain has TRBV19 and TRBJ1-5; 8 nucleotides line up with TRBD1. The ends lost 4 bases at V and 4 bases at J; junction bases unmatched: 9. CDR3 length: 16 amino acids. CDR1 LNHDA and CDR2 SQIVND come from the germline V gene (reference sequence). The CDR3 coding sequence is TGTGCCAGTAGTACTCTCGGACAGGGCCAAAATCAGCCCCAGCATTTT. It codes for CASSTLGQGQNQPQHF.

The chain links TRBV6-5 to TRBJ1-6, with TRBD1 identical over 7 bases. The CDR3 sequence is 16 residues long. Trimming cost V 0 bases and J 6 bases; bases outside gene matches: 5. Germline values: CDR1 MNHEY, CDR2 SVGAGI. DNA of the CDR3: TGTGCCAGCAGTTACTCGTATTGGGACAGTAATTCACCCCTCCACTTT. This encodes CASSYSYWDSNSPLHF.

This clone was picked up one time. The gene calls are TRBV27 and TRBJ1-4; unclear D gene. This CDR3 comprises 16 residues. The ends were cut back, 2 bases at V and 2 bases at J, with 12 bases in the middle. From germline, CDR1 is MNHEY and CDR2 SMNVEV (reference sequence). The CDR3 region has the DNA TGTGCCAGCAGTTTAGGATGGGGAACGACTAATGAAAAACTGTTTTTT. Translated, it gives CASSLGWGTTNEKLFF.

The chain recombines TRBV29-1 with TRBJ1-5, with 7 bases matching TRBD1. Per germline, CDR1 SQVTM and CDR2 ANQGSEA. V shed 6 bases, J shed 2 bases, and the junction held 4 bases outside the gene matches. The CDR3 contains 13 residues. CDR3 sequence (DNA): TGCAGCGTGATAACAGGGGGCAATCAGCCCCAGCATTTT. Its translation is CSVITGGNQPQHF.

The chain carries TRBV20-1 and TRBJ2-5, with D unclear. Germline CDR1 DFQATT, CDR2 SNEGSKA (reference sequence). The CDR3 is made up of 10 amino acids. Trimming cost V 4 bases and J 6 bases, with 6 bases left between them. Written as DNA, the CDR3 is TGCAGTGCTACCTCCCAGACCCAGTACTTC. This translates into CSATSQTQYF.

This sequence joins TRBV28 and TRBJ1-4; no clear D. Germline V gives CDR1 MDHEN, CDR2 SYDVKM. V lost 2 bases, J lost 6 bases, and 16 bases lay in between. The CDR3 contains 16 residues. CDR3 sequence (DNA): TGTGCCAGCAGTTTAGGCCTAAGACCCATTGATGAAAAACTGTTTTTT. Its protein product is CASSLGLRPIDEKLFF.

This chain uses TRBV7-7 with TRBJ2-7; the match to TRBD1 covers 8 bases. J was trimmed by 2 bases and V by 4 bases; bases with no gene match: 7. The CDR3 covers 15 residues. CDR1 is SSHAT, CDR2 FNYEAQ, per germline (reference sequence). The CDR3 DNA reads TGTGCCAGCAGCTCTGGACAGGGCTTTCCCTACGAGCAGTACTTC. Translated: CASSSGQGFPYEQYF.

The J gene is TRBJ1-2, the V gene TRBV2; D is possibly TRBD1 (5 bases). The V end was cut by 5 bases, the J end by 4 bases, with 11 bases between. This CDR3 has 13 amino acids. Germline V gene data show CDR1 as SNHLY and CDR2 as FYNNEI. This CDR3 reads CASSLDRTYGYTF. The CDR3 bases are TGTGCCAGCAGTCTCGACAGAACCTATGGCTACACCTTC.